This TCR beta chain derives from a study of blood T cell repertoires in COVID-19. Study overall: Italy, Spain and the United States were the sources of the convalescent and acute COVID-19 samples. PBMCs, B-cell-depleted T cells, or T cells provided the cDNA or gDNA that made up the material.

Trimming left V 6 bases short and J 7 bases short, with 12 bases between. The CDR3 totals 13 residues. Germline assignment: CDR1 LNHDA and CDR2 SQIVND (reference sequence). Original data processing: Quantification of nucleated cells was approximated via reference gene primer amplification. Here immunoSEQ multiplex PCR was the method, and the copy in TCRdb shows in-frame clones only, minus some. Clonal size and the V and J genes are those of that table, whereas D and trimming came from the DNA. The table lists 140,000 to 150,000 clones, around 89% of them singletons. What was sequenced was peripheral blood. The chain employs TRBV19 and TRBJ2-2; no clear D. This clonotype originated in a man aged 55-75 years with active or convalescent COVID-19. The CDR3 nucleotides read TGTGCCAGTAGAAACCCAGTTGGCGGGGAGCTGTTTTTT. Amino acids: CASRNPVGGELFF. Drawing the rest from reference TRBV19 and TRBJ2-2, the complete variable domain is DGGITQSPKYLFRKEGQNVTLSCEQNLNHDAMYWYRQDPGQGLRLIYYSQIVNDFQKGDIAEGYSVSREKKESFPLTVTSAQKNPTAFYLCASRNPVGGELFFGEGSRLTVL.